This TCR beta chain originates from a study of metastatic and nonmetastatic thyroid tumors. Overall study context: The authors compared repertoires across blood and tumor or nodule tissue from malignant and benign thyroid patients.

Study-level points and caveats: Malignant thyroid tumors reportedly exceeded benign nodules significantly in TCR beta diversity, with the difference appearing in blood and tumor.

Comment on this clone: Its antigen is not identified.

Germline CDR1 is DFQATT and CDR2 is SNEGSKA (reference sequence). The CDR3 consists of 13 residues. Trimming stripped 2 bases from V and 1 base from J, with 8 bases between. Thyroid surgery had not been preceded by any treatment in any patient. In the original analysis: A distant-metastasis classifier for papillary thyroid cancer was built using CDR3 differences across clinicopathological groups. Through MiXCR, TCRdb re-clonotyped the PCR reads. The V and J calls shown here were made by TCRdb, not taken from the authors' results. The table has about 15,000 clones, about a quarter seen once. The sample consisted of tumor tissue. The V and J genes are TRBV20-1 and TRBJ1-1; D perhaps matches TRBD1 (5 bases). The TCR originated in a female donor with papillary thyroid cancer or a benign thyroid nodule (not recorded which). Some clones in this sample may be carry-over from other donors' samples. CDR3 DNA sequence: TGCAGTGCTAGATCTACAGGGAACACTGAAGCTTTCTTT. Protein: CSARSTGNTEAFF.